Sequencing of this T cell receptor beta chain was carried out in a study of cytomegalovirus exposure and HLA in healthy donors. Study overall: Of around 410 genotyped donors, 80% to 85% grouped in the Caucasian-associated ancestry cluster.

Remarks on this clone: Its antigen is not known.

PCR involved 60 Vbeta and 13 Jbeta primers. The method was immunoSEQ multiplex PCR; TCRdb's version includes in-frame clones alone and lacks a portion of them. The sample lists 150,000 to 200,000 clones, approximately 83% seen once, with about 10% in the top ten. V lost 9 bases to trimming and J lost 6 bases; unmatched junction nucleotides: 20. The germline gives CDR1 MRHNA, CDR2 SNTAGT. The CDR3 runs to 16 residues. Study-level points and caveats: Across donors, most TCRs were seen rarely, yet some public ones were widespread. Roughly uniform depth of sequencing across donors was assumed in presence/absence analyses.

The chain carries TRBV6-4 and TRBJ2-7; 7 nucleotides agree with TRBD1. Sequenced material: PBMCs. The receptor's source is a man aged 18-30 years in good health and CMV-seropositive. The CDR3 reads CASSAGTDAGVAEQYF. Written as DNA, the CDR3 is TGTGCCAGTTCCGCCGGGACAGATGCCGGGGTGGCCGAGCAGTACTTC.